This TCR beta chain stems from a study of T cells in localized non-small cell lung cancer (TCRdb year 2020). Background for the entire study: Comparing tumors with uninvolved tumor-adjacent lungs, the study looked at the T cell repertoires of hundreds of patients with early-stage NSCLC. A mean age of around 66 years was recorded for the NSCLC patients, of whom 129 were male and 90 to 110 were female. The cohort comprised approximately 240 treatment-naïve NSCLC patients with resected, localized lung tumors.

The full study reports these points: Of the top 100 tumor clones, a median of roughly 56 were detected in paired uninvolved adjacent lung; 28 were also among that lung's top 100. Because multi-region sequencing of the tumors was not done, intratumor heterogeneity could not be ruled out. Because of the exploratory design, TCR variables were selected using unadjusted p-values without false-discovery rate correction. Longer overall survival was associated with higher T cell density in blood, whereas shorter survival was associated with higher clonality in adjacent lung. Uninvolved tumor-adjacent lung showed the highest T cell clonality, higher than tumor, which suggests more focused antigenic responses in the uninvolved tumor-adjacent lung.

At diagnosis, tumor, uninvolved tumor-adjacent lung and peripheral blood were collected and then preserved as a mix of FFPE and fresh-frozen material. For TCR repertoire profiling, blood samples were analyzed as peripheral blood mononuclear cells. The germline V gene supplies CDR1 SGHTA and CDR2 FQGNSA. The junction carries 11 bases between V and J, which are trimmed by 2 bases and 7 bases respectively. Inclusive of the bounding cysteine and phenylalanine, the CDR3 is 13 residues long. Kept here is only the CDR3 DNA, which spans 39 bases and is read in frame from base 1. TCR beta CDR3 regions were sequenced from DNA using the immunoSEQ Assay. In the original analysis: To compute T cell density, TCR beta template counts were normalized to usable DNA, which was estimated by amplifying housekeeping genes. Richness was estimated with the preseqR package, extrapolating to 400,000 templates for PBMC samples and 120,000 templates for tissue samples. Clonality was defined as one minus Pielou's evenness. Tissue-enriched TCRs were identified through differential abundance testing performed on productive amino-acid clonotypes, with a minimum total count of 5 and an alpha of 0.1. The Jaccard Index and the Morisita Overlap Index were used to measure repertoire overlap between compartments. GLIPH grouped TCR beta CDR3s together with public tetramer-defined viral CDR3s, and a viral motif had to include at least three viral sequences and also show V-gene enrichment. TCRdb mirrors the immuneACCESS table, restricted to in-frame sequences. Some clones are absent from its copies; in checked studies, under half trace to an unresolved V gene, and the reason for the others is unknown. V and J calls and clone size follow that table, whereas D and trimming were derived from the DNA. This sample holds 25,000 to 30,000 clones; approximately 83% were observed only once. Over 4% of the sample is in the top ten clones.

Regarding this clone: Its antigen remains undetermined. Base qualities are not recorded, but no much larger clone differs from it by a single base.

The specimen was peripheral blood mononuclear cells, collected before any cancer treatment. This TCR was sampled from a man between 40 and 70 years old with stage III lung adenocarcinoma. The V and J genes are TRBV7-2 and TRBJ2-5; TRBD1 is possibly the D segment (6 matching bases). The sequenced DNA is TGTGCCAGCAGCTTATCAGGGGCGGGGACCCAGTACTTC. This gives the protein CASSLSGAGTQYF. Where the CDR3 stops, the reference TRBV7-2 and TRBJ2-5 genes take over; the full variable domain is GAGVSQSPSNKVTEKGKDVELRCDPISGHTALYWYRQSLGQGLEFLIYFQGNSAPDKSGLPSDRFSAERTGGSVSTLTIQRTQQEDSAVYLCASSLSGAGTQYFGPGTRLLVL.